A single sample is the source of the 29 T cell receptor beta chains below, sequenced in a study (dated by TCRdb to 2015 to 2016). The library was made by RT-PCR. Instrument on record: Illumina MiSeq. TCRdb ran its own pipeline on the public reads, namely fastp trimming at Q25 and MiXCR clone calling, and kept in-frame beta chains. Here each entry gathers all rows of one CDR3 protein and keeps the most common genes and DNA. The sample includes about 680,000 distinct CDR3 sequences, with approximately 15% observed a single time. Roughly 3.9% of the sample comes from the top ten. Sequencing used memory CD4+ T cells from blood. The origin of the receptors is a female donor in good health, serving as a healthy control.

As DNA, the CDR3 is TGTGCCAGCAAGGGTGATGCGGGACTCTACGAGCAGTACTTC. Protein product: CASKGDAGLYEQYF. The chain combines TRBV7-2 with TRBJ2-7, with D tentatively TRBD2 (6 bases). This CDR3 comprises 14 residues. The V end lost 7 bases, the J end lost 3 bases, and 16 bases lay between the germline ends. Per germline, CDR1 SGHTA and CDR2 FQGNSA.

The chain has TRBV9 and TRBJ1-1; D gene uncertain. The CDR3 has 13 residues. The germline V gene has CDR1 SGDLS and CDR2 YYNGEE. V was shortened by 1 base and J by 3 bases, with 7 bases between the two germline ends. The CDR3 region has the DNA TGTGCCAGCAGCGTAACAAGGGACACTGAAGCTTTCTTT. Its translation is CASSVTRDTEAFF.

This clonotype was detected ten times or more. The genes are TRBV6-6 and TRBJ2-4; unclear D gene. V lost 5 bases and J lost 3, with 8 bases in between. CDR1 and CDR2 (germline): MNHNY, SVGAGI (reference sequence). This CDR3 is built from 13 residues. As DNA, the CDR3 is TGTGCCAGCAGTCCCCTAGTCAAAAACATTCAGTACTTC. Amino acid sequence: CASSPLVKNIQYF.

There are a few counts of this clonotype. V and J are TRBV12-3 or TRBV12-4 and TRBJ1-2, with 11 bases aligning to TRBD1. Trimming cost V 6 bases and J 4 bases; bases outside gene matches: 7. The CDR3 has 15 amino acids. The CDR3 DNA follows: TGTGCCAGCAGCCAGGGGACAGGGGGAAGCTATGGCTACACCTTC. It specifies CASSQGTGGSYGYTF.

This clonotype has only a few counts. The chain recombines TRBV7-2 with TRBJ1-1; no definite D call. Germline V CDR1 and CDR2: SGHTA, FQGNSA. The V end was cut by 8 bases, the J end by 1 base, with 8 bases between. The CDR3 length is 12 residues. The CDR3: CASSQPNTEAFF. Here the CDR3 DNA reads TGTGCCAGCTCCCAACCGAACACTGAAGCTTTCTTT.

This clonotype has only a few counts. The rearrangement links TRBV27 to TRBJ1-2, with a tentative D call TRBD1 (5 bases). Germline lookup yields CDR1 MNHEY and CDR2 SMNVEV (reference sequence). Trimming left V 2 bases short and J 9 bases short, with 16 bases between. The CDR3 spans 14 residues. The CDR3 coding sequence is TGTGCCAGCAGTTTAAGGGAGGGGTGGGTAAGCTACACCTTC. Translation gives CASSLREGWVSYTF.

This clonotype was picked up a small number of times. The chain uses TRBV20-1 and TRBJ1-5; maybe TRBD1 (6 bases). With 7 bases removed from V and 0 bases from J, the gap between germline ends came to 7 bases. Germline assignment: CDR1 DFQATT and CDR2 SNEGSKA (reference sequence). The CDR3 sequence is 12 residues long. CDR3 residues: CSGGGSNQPQHF. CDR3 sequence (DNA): TGCAGTGGAGGGGGTAGCAATCAGCCCCAGCATTTT.

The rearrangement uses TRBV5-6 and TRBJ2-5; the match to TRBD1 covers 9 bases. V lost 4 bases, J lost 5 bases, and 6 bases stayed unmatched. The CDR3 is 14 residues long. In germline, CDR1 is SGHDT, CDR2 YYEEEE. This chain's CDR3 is CASSRTGAGETQYF. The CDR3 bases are TGTGCCAGCAGCAGGACAGGGGCAGGGGAGACCCAGTACTTC.

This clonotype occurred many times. The CDR3 here is CASSFQQPDTQYF. CDR3 bases: TGCGCCAGCAGCTTCCAACAGCCAGATACGCAGTATTTT. The chain recombines TRBV5-1 with TRBJ2-3, with D hard to call. V dropped 2 bases and J dropped 4 bases, with 8 bases sitting between them. This CDR3 region has 13 residues. Looked up from germline, CDR1 is SGHRS and CDR2 is YFSETQ.

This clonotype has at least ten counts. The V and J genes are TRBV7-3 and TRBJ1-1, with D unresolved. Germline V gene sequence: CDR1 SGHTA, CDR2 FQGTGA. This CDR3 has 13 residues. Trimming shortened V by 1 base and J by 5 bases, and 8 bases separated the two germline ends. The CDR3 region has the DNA TGTGCCAGCAGCTTAATTTACCAGACTGAAGCTTTCTTT. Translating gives CASSLIYQTEAFF.

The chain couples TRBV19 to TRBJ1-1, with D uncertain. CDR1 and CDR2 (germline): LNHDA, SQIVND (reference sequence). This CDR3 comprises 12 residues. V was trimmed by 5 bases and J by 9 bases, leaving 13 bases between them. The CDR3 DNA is TGTGCCAGTAGTGTCTCCGGGCCCCAAGCTTTCTTT. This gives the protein CASSVSGPQAFF.

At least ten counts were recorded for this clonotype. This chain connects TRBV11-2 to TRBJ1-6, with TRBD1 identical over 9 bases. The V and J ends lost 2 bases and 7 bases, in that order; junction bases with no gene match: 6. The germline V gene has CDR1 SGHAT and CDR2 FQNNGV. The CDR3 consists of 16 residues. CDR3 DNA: TGTGCCAGCAGCTTAAACTGGGACAGGGTCAATTCACCCCTCCACTTT. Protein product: CASSLNWDRVNSPLHF.

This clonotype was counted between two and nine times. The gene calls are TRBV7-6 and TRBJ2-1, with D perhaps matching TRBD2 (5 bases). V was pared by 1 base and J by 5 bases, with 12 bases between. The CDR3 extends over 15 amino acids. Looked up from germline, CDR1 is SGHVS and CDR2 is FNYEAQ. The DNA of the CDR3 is TGTGCCAGCAGCTTAGGGTGGGAGTACAACAATGAGCAGTTCTTC. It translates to CASSLGWEYNNEQFF.

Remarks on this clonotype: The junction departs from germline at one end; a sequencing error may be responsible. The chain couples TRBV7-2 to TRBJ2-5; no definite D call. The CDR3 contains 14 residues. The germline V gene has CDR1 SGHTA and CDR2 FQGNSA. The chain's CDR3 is CASSLSRAQENQYF. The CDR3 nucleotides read TGTGCCAGCAGCCTCTCTAGGGCCCAAGAGAACCAGTACTTC.

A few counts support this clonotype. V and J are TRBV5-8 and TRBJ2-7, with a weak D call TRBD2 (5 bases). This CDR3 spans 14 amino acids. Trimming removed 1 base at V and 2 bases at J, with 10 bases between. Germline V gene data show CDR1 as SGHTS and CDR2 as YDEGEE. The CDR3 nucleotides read TGTGCCAGCAGCTTGACCGGGAATACCTACGAGCAGTACTTC. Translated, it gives CASSLTGNTYEQYF.

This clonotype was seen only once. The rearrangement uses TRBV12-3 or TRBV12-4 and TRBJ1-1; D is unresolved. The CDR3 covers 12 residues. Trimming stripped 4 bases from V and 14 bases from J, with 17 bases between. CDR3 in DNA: TGTGCCAGCAGTTCCACCAAGGGCTTGATGTTCTTT. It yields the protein CASSSTKGLMFF.

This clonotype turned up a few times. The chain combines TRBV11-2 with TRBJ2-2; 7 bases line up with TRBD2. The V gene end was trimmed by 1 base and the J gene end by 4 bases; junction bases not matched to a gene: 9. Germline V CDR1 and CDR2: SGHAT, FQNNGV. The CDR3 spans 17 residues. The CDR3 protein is CASSLGGGVSATGELFF. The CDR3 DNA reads TGTGCCAGCAGCTTAGGGGGGGGGGTTTCGGCCACCGGGGAGCTGTTTTTT.

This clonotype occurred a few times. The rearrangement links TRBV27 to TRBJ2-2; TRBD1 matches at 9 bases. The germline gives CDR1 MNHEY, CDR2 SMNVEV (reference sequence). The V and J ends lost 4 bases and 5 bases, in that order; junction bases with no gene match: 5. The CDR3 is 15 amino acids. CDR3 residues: CASSSGQGLTGELFF. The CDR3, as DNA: TGTGCCAGCAGTTCGGGACAGGGTCTTACCGGGGAGCTGTTTTTT.

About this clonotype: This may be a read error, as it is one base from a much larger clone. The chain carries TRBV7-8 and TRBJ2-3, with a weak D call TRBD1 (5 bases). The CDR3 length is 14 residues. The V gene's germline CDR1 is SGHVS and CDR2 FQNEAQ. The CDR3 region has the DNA TGTGCCAGCAGCTTAAGCGAGGCGACAGATACGGAGTATTTT. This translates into CASSLSEATDTEYF.

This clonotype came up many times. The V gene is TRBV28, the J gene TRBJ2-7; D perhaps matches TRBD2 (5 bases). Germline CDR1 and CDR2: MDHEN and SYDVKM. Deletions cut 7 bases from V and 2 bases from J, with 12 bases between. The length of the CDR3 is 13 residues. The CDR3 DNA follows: TGTGCCAGCACCCCCCGGGGTCCCTACGAGCAGTACTTC. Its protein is CASTPRGPYEQYF.

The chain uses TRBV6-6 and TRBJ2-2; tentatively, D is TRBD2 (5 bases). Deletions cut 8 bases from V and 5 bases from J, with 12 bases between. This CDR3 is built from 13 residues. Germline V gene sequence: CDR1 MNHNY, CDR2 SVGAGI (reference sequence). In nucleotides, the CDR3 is TGTGCCAGCGGGTCTTCGGGAACCGGGGAGCTGTTTTTT. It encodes CASGSSGTGELFF.

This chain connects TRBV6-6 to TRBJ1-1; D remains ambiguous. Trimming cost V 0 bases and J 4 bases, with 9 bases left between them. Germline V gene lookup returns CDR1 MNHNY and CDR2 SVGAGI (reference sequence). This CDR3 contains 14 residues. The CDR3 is CASSYSIQSTEAFF. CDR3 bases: TGTGCCAGCAGTTACTCGATACAGTCCACTGAAGCTTTCTTT.

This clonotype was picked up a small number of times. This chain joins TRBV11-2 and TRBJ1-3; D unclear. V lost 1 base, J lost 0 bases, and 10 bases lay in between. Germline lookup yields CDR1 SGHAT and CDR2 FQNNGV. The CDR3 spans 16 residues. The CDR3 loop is CASSLVGSNSGNTIYF. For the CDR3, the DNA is TGTGCCAGCAGCTTAGTTGGCAGCAACTCTGGAAACACCATATATTTT.

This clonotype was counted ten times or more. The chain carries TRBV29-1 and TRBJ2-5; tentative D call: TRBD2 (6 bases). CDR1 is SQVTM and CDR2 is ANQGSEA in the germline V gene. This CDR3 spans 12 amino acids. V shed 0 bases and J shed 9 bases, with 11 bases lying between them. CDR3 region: CSVEELTGAQYF. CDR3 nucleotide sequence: TGCAGCGTTGAAGAACTCACGGGGGCCCAGTACTTC.

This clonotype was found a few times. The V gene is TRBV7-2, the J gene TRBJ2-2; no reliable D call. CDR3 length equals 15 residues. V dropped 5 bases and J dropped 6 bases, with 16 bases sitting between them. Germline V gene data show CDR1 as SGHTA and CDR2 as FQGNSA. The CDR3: CASSPVGSGSGELFF. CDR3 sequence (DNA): TGTGCCAGCAGCCCCGTCGGAAGTGGTTCCGGGGAGCTGTTTTTT.

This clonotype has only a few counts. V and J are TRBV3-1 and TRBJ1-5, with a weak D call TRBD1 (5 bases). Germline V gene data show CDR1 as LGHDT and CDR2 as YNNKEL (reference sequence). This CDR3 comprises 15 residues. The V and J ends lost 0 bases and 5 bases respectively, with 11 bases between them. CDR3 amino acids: CASSQEGGPHQPQHF. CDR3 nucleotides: TGTGCCAGCAGCCAAGAGGGGGGACCGCATCAGCCCCAGCATTTT.

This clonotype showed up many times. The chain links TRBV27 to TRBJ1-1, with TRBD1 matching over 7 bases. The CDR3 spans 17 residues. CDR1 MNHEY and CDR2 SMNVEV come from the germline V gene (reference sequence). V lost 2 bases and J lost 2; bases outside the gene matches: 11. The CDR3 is CASSLMVSGTVNTEAFF. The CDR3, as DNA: TGTGCCAGCAGTTTAATGGTGTCCGGGACAGTAAACACTGAAGCTTTCTTT.

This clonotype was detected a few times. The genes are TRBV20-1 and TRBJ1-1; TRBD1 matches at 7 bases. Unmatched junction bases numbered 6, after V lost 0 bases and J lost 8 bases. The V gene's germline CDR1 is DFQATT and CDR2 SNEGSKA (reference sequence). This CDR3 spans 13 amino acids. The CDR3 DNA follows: TGCAGTGCTAGAGATGGAGGGGGCGCCGAAGCTTTCTTT. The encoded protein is CSARDGGGAEAFF.

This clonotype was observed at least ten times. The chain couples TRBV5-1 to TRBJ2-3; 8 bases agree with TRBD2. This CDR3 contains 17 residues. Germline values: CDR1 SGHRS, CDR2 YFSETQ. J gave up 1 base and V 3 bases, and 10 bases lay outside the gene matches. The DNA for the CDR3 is TGCGCCAGCAGCTCGTTCCGGGGGGGGATCGGCACAGATACGCAGTATTTT. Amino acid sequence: CASSSFRGGIGTDTQYF.